The clone carrying this T cell receptor (beta chain) has a count of ten or more. The data stem from a study of human T cells and chemical hapten exposure. About the study: In the roughly 24-week study, patients were dosed weekly with diphenylcyclopropenone on the scalp throughout. Patches that contained 0.01% DPC were applied to the upper back and read at 6 days.

Described time point: patch test 1, 2 weeks after DPC sensitization. Treatment denoted: therapeutic diphenylcyclopropenone sensitization with weekly scalp DPC. At every patch-test visit, blood was drawn before the patch test was applied. Individual cDNA molecules in this library carried unique molecular identifiers. MiXCR, applied by TCRdb to the RACE reads, yields one record per CDR3 protein. The sample lists 65,000 to 85,000 distinct CDR3 sequences, under 13% occurring once. The CDR3 length is 13 residues. Deletions cut 6 bases from V and 3 bases from J, with 9 bases between. CDR1 and CDR2 from the germline V gene are ENHRY and SYGVKD.

The rearrangement joins TRBV10-3 to TRBJ1-5; the D is unclear. The sample consisted of whole blood, taken in connection with sensitization to the hapten diphenylcyclopropenone (DPC). The TCR comes from a woman between 45 and 60 years old with alopecia areata. Some clones in this sample may be carry-over from other donors' samples. CDR3 coding DNA: TGTGCCATCAGCCCGGGTTACAATCAGCCCCAGCATTTT. It is translated as CAISPGYNQPQHF.